Listed below are T cell receptor beta chains from one sample, sequenced in a study of T cell responses to AZD1222 COVID-19 vaccine. Assay: immunoSEQ multiplex PCR; the TCRdb copy retains only in-frame clones and omits some. This table holds over 150,000 clones, 85% to 90% found once. The sample in question was peripheral blood, obtained 28 days after the second AZD1222 dose. The receptors stem from an adult who received the AZD1222 COVID-19 vaccine. Each CDR3 is given without its conserved first and last residue. The order of the fields is J gene, V gene, CDR3 protein.

J gene: TRBJ1-4; V gene: TRBV6-6; CDR3 protein: ASRPPTGPNEKLF
J gene: TRBJ1-5; V gene: TRBV2; CDR3 protein: ASSENRGLRSNQPQH
J gene: TRBJ2-1; V gene: TRBV6-4; CDR3 protein: ASSRLAGGPNEQF
J gene: TRBJ2-5; V gene: TRBV18; CDR3 protein: ASSRGLGALETQY
J gene: TRBJ1-1; V gene: TRBV10-2; CDR3 protein: ASTSWGGRGTEAF
J gene: TRBJ1-1; V gene: TRBV5-1; CDR3 protein: ASSQASNTEAF
J gene: TRBJ1-3; V gene: TRBV7-9; CDR3 protein: ASSFLSSGNTIY
J gene: TRBJ1-1; V gene: TRBV4-1; CDR3 protein: ASSQEGTGGGTEAF
J gene: TRBJ1-1; V gene: TRBV12-3/TRBV12-4; CDR3 protein: ASSLVGGTEAF
J gene: TRBJ1-5; V gene: TRBV3-1/TRBV3-2; CDR3 protein: ASSQGGGRPQH
J gene: TRBJ2-5; V gene: TRBV7-9; CDR3 protein: ASSIQGHPQETQY
J gene: TRBJ2-1; V gene: TRBV14; CDR3 protein: ASSQDGLAGAYNEQF
J gene: TRBJ1-2; V gene: TRBV30; CDR3 protein: AWILQGVYGYT
J gene: TRBJ1-1; V gene: TRBV2; CDR3 protein: ASSEGGTSAAF
J gene: TRBJ2-3; V gene: TRBV3-1/TRBV3-2; CDR3 protein: ASSLVPAGGSTDTQY
J gene: TRBJ1-1; V gene: TRBV3-1/TRBV3-2; CDR3 protein: ASSHQGNTEAF
J gene: TRBJ2-7; V gene: TRBV27; CDR3 protein: ASSLSPSKEQY
J gene: TRBJ1-3; V gene: TRBV7-9; CDR3 protein: ASSPVGGYSGNTIY
J gene: TRBJ2-1; V gene: TRBV10-3; CDR3 protein: AIESTGTSGNEQF
J gene: TRBJ1-4; V gene: TRBV18; CDR3 protein: ASSPGTDREKLF
J gene: TRBJ1-1; V gene: TRBV27; CDR3 protein: ASSRQGVGTEGTF
J gene: TRBJ1-5; V gene: TRBV7-9; CDR3 protein: ASRGNNQPQH
J gene: TRBJ2-3; V gene: TRBV4-3; CDR3 protein: ASSQGLQRSRTDTQY
J gene: TRBJ2-2; V gene: TRBV7-7; CDR3 protein: ASIGSAGELF
J gene: TRBJ2-2; V gene: TRBV3-1/TRBV3-2; CDR3 protein: ASHPRTSAAGELF
J gene: TRBJ1-6; V gene: TRBV5-1; CDR3 protein: ASSLVPGQGSLH
J gene: TRBJ1-1; V gene: TRBV18; CDR3 protein: ASSPRQGEGRGTEAF
J gene: TRBJ1-2; V gene: TRBV10-3; CDR3 protein: AISETNPGTASYGYT
J gene: TRBJ1-5; V gene: TRBV25-1; CDR3 protein: ASSEGREYQPQH
J gene: TRBJ1-1; V gene: TRBV2; CDR3 protein: ASSSQHEAF
J gene: TRBJ1-5; V gene: TRBV7-7; CDR3 protein: ASSLGGYSNQPQH
J gene: TRBJ1-2; V gene: TRBV3-1/TRBV3-2; CDR3 protein: ASTQGGGYGYT
J gene: TRBJ1-1; V gene: TRBV5-1; CDR3 protein: ASSLESSGGAF
J gene: TRBJ2-5; V gene: TRBV9; CDR3 protein: ASSPISGTGGETQY
J gene: TRBJ1-1; V gene: TRBV19; CDR3 protein: ASSSLTGYGHRAF
J gene: TRBJ1-6; V gene: TRBV18; CDR3 protein: ASHSSYNSPLH